This passage covers 15 T cell receptor beta chains from one sample sequenced in a study of Graves' ophthalmopathy and Graves' hyperthyroidism. RNA transcripts provided the template for amplifying TCR beta CDR3 regions. HTBI-primed RT-PCR formed the first round, and a multiplex PCR formed the second. From the multiplex PCR reads, TCRdb called clonotypes with MiXCR, one entry per CDR3 protein. The data contain 450,000 or so distinct CDR3 sequences, 13% to 15% of them singletons. The sequencing input was blood. These receptors were obtained from a woman younger than 45 with Graves' ophthalmopathy.

The rearrangement joins TRBV28 to TRBJ2-7; D possibly corresponds to TRBD1 (5 bases). The CDR3 is 15 residues long. The germline gives CDR1 MDHEN, CDR2 SYDVKM. The V and J ends lost 1 base and 4 bases respectively, with 14 bases between them. The CDR3 sequence is CASSLFSVTAYEQYF. Here the CDR3 DNA reads TGTGCCAGCAGTTTATTTTCTGTGACAGCATACGAGCAGTACTTC.

The chain has TRBV30 and TRBJ2-5; 10 bases fit TRBD2. V lost 0 bases and J lost 5; bases outside the gene matches: 18. This CDR3 is 19 amino acids long. In germline, CDR1 is GTSNPN, CDR2 SVGIG (reference sequence). The CDR3, as DNA: TGTGCCTGGAGTGTACCCTACGAGCGGGGGGGGGTAGGCCAGGAGACCCAGTACTTC. Its translation: CAWSVPYERGGVGQETQYF.

This clonotype came up many times. The chain is built from TRBV4-2 and TRBJ2-5; TRBD2 matches 13 bases. Germline V lookup: CDR1 LGHNA, CDR2 YNFKEQ. CDR3 length equals 16 residues. V lost 4 bases and J lost 5; bases outside the gene matches: 7. Written as DNA, the CDR3 is TGTGCCAGCAGCCCCCAAACTAGCGGGGGGGCGGAGACCCAGTACTTC. This gives the protein CASSPQTSGGAETQYF.

This chain joins TRBV4-1 and TRBJ2-7; no clear D gene. CDR1 and CDR2 (germline): MGHRA, YSYEKL. The CDR3 loop spans 12 amino acids. V dropped 0 bases and J dropped 9 bases, with 9 bases sitting between them. CDR3 coding DNA: TGCGCCAGCAGCCAAGATCGGACCACGCAGTACTTC. Its protein is CASSQDRTTQYF.

There are many counts of this clonotype. The CDR3 DNA follows: TGCAGCGCCCAAGGCCACAGGGGCGACGAGCAGTACTTC. It is translated as CSAQGHRGDEQYF. The chain recombines TRBV29-1 with TRBJ2-7, with 7 nucleotides matching TRBD1. The CDR3 has 13 amino acids. The V and J ends lost 7 bases and 5 bases, in that order; junction bases with no gene match: 11. CDR1 is SQVTM, CDR2 ANQGSEA, per germline.

This clonotype occurred many times. The chain employs TRBV30 and TRBJ2-5, with D tentatively TRBD2 (7 bases). V lost 5 bases and J lost 3, with 10 bases in between. CDR1 is GTSNPN, CDR2 SVGIG, per germline (reference sequence). The CDR3 consists of 12 residues. The CDR3 nucleotides are TGTGCCTGGGGGGGGGCGGAAGAGACCCAGTACTTC. This encodes CAWGGAEETQYF.

This clonotype has more than one count but fewer than ten. The chain is built from TRBV6-1 and TRBJ1-5, with D possibly TRBD1 on 5 matching bases. Germline lookup yields CDR1 MNHNS and CDR2 SASEGT. CDR3 length: 12 residues. V dropped 6 bases and J dropped 8 bases, with 11 bases sitting between them. CDR3 amino acids: CASRGTWEPQHF. The CDR3 DNA is TGTGCCAGCAGGGGGACGTGGGAGCCCCAGCATTTT.

This clonotype was seen many times. The chain joins TRBV12-3 or TRBV12-4 to TRBJ1-3; 7 nucleotides line up with TRBD1. The V and J ends lost 4 bases and 4 bases, in that order; junction bases with no gene match: 4. The CDR3 consists of 14 residues. The DNA of the CDR3 is TGTGCCAGCAGTTCCCCGGACAGGGGAAACACCATATATTTT. It encodes CASSSPDRGNTIYF.

This clonotype was observed many times. The gene calls are TRBV7-3 and TRBJ2-7, with 7 nucleotides matching TRBD2. V lost 5 bases to trimming and J lost 2 bases; unmatched junction nucleotides: 12. This CDR3 has 16 residues. CDR1 and CDR2 (germline): SGHTA, FQGTGA. CDR3: CASSRATSADPYEQYF. The CDR3, as DNA: TGTGCCAGCAGCAGGGCCACTAGCGCCGACCCCTACGAGCAGTACTTC.

This clonotype was counted ten times or more. A read error may account for a junction end that differs from germline. This chain uses TRBV2 with TRBJ2-7; unclear D gene. The CDR3 runs 10 residues. Germline V gives CDR1 SNHLY, CDR2 FYNNEI. In DNA, the CDR3 is TGTGCCAGCAGCCTTTTATACCCGATCTTC. Protein sequence: CASSLLYPIF.

This clonotype has at least ten counts. The CDR3 nucleotides are TGTGCCAGCAGTTTTGGAGGGGGCGGAGGCTACACCTTC. This encodes CASSFGGGGGYTF. V gene TRBV12-3 or TRBV12-4 combines with J gene TRBJ1-2, with 7 bases that match TRBD1. V shed 3 bases, J shed 8 bases, and the junction held 6 bases outside the gene matches. The CDR3 is made up of 13 amino acids.

This clonotype was observed once. The chain joins TRBV28 to TRBJ1-2; D may be TRBD1 (5 bases). The CDR3 is 11 residues long. Trimming cost V 6 bases and J 8 bases, with 10 bases left between them. Germline V CDR1 and CDR2: MDHEN, SYDVKM. CDR3 region: CASRSRGGYTF. The DNA of the CDR3 is TGTGCCAGCAGGTCGCGGGGGGGCTACACCTTC.

This clonotype was counted only a few times. This chain links TRBV5-1 with TRBJ1-6; D ambiguous. The V and J ends lost 2 bases and 0 bases respectively, with 15 bases between them. This CDR3 is built from 18 residues. The germline V gene has CDR1 SGHRS and CDR2 YFSETQ. The CDR3 sequence: CASSFMDSLGSYNSPLHF. CDR3 nucleotides: TGCGCCAGCAGCTTTATGGACTCCCTGGGCTCCTATAATTCACCCCTCCACTTT.

This clonotype was detected ten times or more. The chain uses TRBV6-5 and TRBJ2-7, with D perhaps matching TRBD2 (6 bases). Trimming removed 2 bases from V and 0 bases from J, with 11 bases in between. Germline V CDR1 and CDR2: MNHEY, SVGAGI. The CDR3 totals 15 residues. CDR3 coding DNA: TGTGCCAGCAGTTACGGTATCGGGGGCTCCTACGAGCAGTACTTC. It translates to CASSYGIGGSYEQYF.

This clonotype was counted many times. This chain joins TRBV12-3 or TRBV12-4 and TRBJ1-1; D remains ambiguous. V lost 6 bases and J 6 bases, leaving 14 bases between the germline ends. The CDR3 sequence is 13 residues long. The CDR3 nucleotides are TGTGCCAGCAGCCGGGTTTCGGGCGCTGAAGCTTTCTTT. As protein: CASSRVSGAEAFF.